Listed below are T cell receptor beta chains from one sample, sequenced in a study of blood T cell repertoires in COVID-19. Profiled with immunoSEQ multiplex PCR; TCRdb holds only in-frame clones, not every one. The sample consists of 150,000 or so clones, around 83% of them appearing once. The sequenced sample was peripheral blood. The receptor source for this set is a human donor in a cohort sampled during active COVID-19. Each CDR3 is given with its conserved first and last residue. The order of the fields is V gene, D gene, clone size, J gene, CDR3 protein, CDR3 DNA. D genes are given only for firm matches. For some rows the clone size is stated as once, few or many, or as a class when expanded; others skip it.

V gene: TRBV10-3
D gene: TRBD2
clone size: once
J gene: TRBJ2-7
CDR3 protein: CAISEQLAGGEQYF
CDR3 DNA: TGTGCCATCAGTGAACAACTAGCGGGAGGCGAGCAGTACTTC

V gene: TRBV30
D gene: TRBD2
clone size: once
J gene: TRBJ2-3
CDR3 protein: CAWSLTSGTDTQYF
CDR3 DNA: TGTGCCTGGAGCTTGACTAGCGGTACAGATACGCAGTATTTT

V gene: TRBV15
D gene: TRBD2
clone size: -
J gene: TRBJ2-7
CDR3 protein: CATSREPGGITYEQYF
CDR3 DNA: TGTGCCACCAGCAGAGAACCGGGGGGGATAACCTACGAGCAGTACTTC

V gene: TRBV14
D gene: -
clone size: -
J gene: TRBJ2-5
CDR3 protein: CASSQEQPQETQYF
CDR3 DNA: TGTGCCAGCAGCCAAGAACAGCCCCAAGAGACCCAGTACTTC

V gene: TRBV5-5
D gene: TRBD2
clone size: -
J gene: TRBJ2-2
CDR3 protein: CASSVSLAGNTGELFF
CDR3 DNA: TGTGCCAGCAGCGTTAGTCTAGCGGGGAACACCGGGGAGCTGTTTTTT

V gene: TRBV3-1/TRBV3-2
D gene: -
clone size: -
J gene: TRBJ1-1
CDR3 protein: CASSQGGGTEAFF
CDR3 DNA: TGTGCCAGCAGCCAGGGCGGGGGTACTGAAGCTTTCTTT

V gene: TRBV18
D gene: -
clone size: -
J gene: TRBJ2-3
CDR3 protein: CASSPNRDTQYF
CDR3 DNA: TGTGCCAGCTCACCAAATCGAGATACGCAGTATTTT

V gene: TRBV2
D gene: -
clone size: once
J gene: TRBJ1-2
CDR3 protein: CASKGAANYGYTF
CDR3 DNA: TGTGCCAGCAAAGGGGCCGCTAACTATGGCTACACCTTC

V gene: TRBV28
D gene: TRBD1
clone size: -
J gene: TRBJ1-5
CDR3 protein: CASSSERTGRQPQHF
CDR3 DNA: TGTGCCAGCAGTTCCGAACGGACAGGGCGGCAGCCCCAGCATTTT

V gene: TRBV12-3/TRBV12-4
D gene: -
clone size: -
J gene: TRBJ2-1
CDR3 protein: CASGGDGGSWQFF
CDR3 DNA: TGTGCCAGCGGAGGGGATGGAGGGAGCTGGCAGTTCTTC

V gene: TRBV5-4
D gene: -
clone size: -
J gene: TRBJ2-7
CDR3 protein: CASSGSQQAVEGFYEQYF
CDR3 DNA: TGTGCCAGCAGCGGCAGTCAACAAGCGGTCGAGGGATTCTACGAGCAGTACTTC

V gene: TRBV6-5
D gene: -
clone size: -
J gene: TRBJ2-7
CDR3 protein: CASSRPRGPTYEQYF
CDR3 DNA: TGTGCCAGCAGTCGCCCCCGGGGTCCCACCTACGAGCAGTACTTC

V gene: TRBV5-4
D gene: TRBD2
clone size: -
J gene: TRBJ2-3
CDR3 protein: CASSSGTSGRKDTQYF
CDR3 DNA: TGTGCCAGCAGCTCCGGGACTAGCGGGAGGAAAGATACGCAGTATTTT

V gene: TRBV2
D gene: -
clone size: -
J gene: TRBJ2-2
CDR3 protein: CASSVGDSGELFF
CDR3 DNA: TGTGCCAGCAGTGTAGGGGATTCCGGGGAGCTGTTTTTT

V gene: TRBV3-1/TRBV3-2
D gene: TRBD1
clone size: -
J gene: TRBJ2-4
CDR3 protein: CASSQTGTGANIQYF
CDR3 DNA: TGTGCCAGCAGCCAAACCGGGACAGGGGCAAACATTCAGTACTTC

V gene: TRBV6-5
D gene: TRBD1
clone size: -
J gene: TRBJ1-2
CDR3 protein: CASSLDRDGGYTF
CDR3 DNA: TGTGCCAGCAGTCTAGACAGGGACGGTGGCTACACCTTC

V gene: TRBV5-5
D gene: -
clone size: -
J gene: TRBJ1-1
CDR3 protein: CASSLLGGAAFF
CDR3 DNA: TGTGCCAGCAGCTTGTTGGGTGGGGCGGCTTTCTTT

V gene: TRBV6-4
D gene: TRBD1
clone size: -
J gene: TRBJ2-2
CDR3 protein: CASSDSGDSYTGELFF
CDR3 DNA: TGTGCCAGCAGTGACTCGGGGGACAGCTACACCGGGGAGCTGTTTTTT

V gene: TRBV27
D gene: -
clone size: -
J gene: TRBJ2-1
CDR3 protein: CASSNGAGNYNEQFF
CDR3 DNA: TGTGCCAGCAGTAATGGAGCAGGGAACTACAATGAGCAGTTCTTC

V gene: TRBV30
D gene: -
clone size: -
J gene: TRBJ2-4
CDR3 protein: CAWAGKGAPGNIQYF
CDR3 DNA: TGTGCCTGGGCGGGAAAGGGGGCCCCCGGAAACATTCAGTACTTC

V gene: TRBV27
D gene: TRBD2
clone size: -
J gene: TRBJ2-1
CDR3 protein: CASSLRLAGTYNEQFF
CDR3 DNA: TGTGCCAGCAGTTTAAGACTAGCGGGGACCTACAATGAGCAGTTCTTC

V gene: TRBV6-5
D gene: TRBD1
clone size: -
J gene: TRBJ2-1
CDR3 protein: CASKDRGSYNEQFF
CDR3 DNA: TGTGCCAGCAAGGACAGGGGCTCCTACAATGAGCAGTTCTTC

V gene: TRBV6-1
D gene: -
clone size: once
J gene: TRBJ1-4
CDR3 protein: CASSEVESARTNEKLFF
CDR3 DNA: TGTGCCAGCAGTGAAGTCGAGTCAGCGAGGACTAATGAAAAACTGTTTTTT

V gene: TRBV6-5
D gene: -
clone size: -
J gene: TRBJ1-3
CDR3 protein: CASRRPPIVNTIYF
CDR3 DNA: TGTGCCAGTAGGAGGCCACCCATCGTGAACACCATATATTTT

V gene: TRBV3-1/TRBV3-2
D gene: -
clone size: -
J gene: TRBJ1-1
CDR3 protein: CASSQVARNTEAFF
CDR3 DNA: TGTGCCAGCAGCCAAGTTGCGAGGAACACTGAAGCTTTCTTT

V gene: TRBV6-6
D gene: -
clone size: -
J gene: TRBJ1-1
CDR3 protein: CASRTGIFTEAFF
CDR3 DNA: TGTGCCAGCAGAACAGGGATTTTCACTGAAGCTTTCTTT

V gene: TRBV11-2
D gene: TRBD1
clone size: few
J gene: TRBJ1-3
CDR3 protein: CASSTATGGWSSGNTIYF
CDR3 DNA: TGTGCCAGCAGCACAGCAACAGGGGGTTGGAGCTCTGGAAACACCATATATTTT

V gene: TRBV3-1/TRBV3-2
D gene: -
clone size: -
J gene: TRBJ1-2
CDR3 protein: CASSPIYGRGYTF
CDR3 DNA: TGTGCCAGCAGCCCCATCTATGGCAGGGGCTACACCTTC

V gene: TRBV4-1
D gene: TRBD2
clone size: -
J gene: TRBJ2-3
CDR3 protein: CASSQDPGGVTDTQYF
CDR3 DNA: TGCGCCAGCAGCCAAGATCCGGGAGGGGTCACAGATACGCAGTATTTT

V gene: TRBV9
D gene: TRBD1
clone size: -
J gene: TRBJ1-3
CDR3 protein: CASSEGDRSSGNTIYF
CDR3 DNA: TGTGCCAGCAGCGAGGGGGACAGGAGCTCTGGAAACACCATATATTTT

V gene: TRBV7-8
D gene: -
clone size: -
J gene: TRBJ2-3
CDR3 protein: CASSLDLLRIPDNTDTQYF
CDR3 DNA: TGTGCCAGCAGCCTCGATCTACTAAGGATACCAGATAACACAGATACGCAGTATTTT

V gene: TRBV11-2
D gene: -
clone size: -
J gene: TRBJ2-7
CDR3 protein: CASSFSRASYEQYF
CDR3 DNA: TGTGCCAGCAGCTTTAGTCGCGCGAGTTACGAGCAGTACTTC